The rows below give T cell receptor beta chains drawn from one sample of a study of blood T cell repertoires in COVID-19. TCRdb's copy holds only in-frame clones and misses some; the assay was immunoSEQ multiplex PCR. The sample has over 250,000 clones, over 70% seen once. The sequenced material came from peripheral blood. These receptors all come from a woman aged 65 to 85 with COVID-19, enrolled during active disease. CDR3s include the opening cysteine and the closing phenylalanine or tryptophan. D genes are given only for firm matches. Not every row has a clone size; where given, it reads once, few, many or a size class.

D gene	CDR3 length	J gene	clone size	V gene	CDR3 DNA	CDR3 protein
NA	15	TRBJ1-2	NA	TRBV27	TGTGCCACCGGAACCGGTGGAGCAAGTTGGGATGGCTACACCTTC	CATGTGGASWDGYTF
TRBD2	19	TRBJ2-7	once	TRBV14	TGTGCCAGCAGCCAAGTTGCGAGACTAGCGGGAAAAATCTCTTACGAGCAGTACTTC	CASSQVARLAGKISYEQYF
NA	11	TRBJ2-5	NA	TRBV18	TGTGCCAGCTCTTTCGAAGAGACCCAGTACTTC	CASSFEETQYF
TRBD1	14	TRBJ1-1	NA	TRBV2	TGTGCCAGCATATTCGGGACAGGGGGAACTGAAGCTTTCTTT	CASIFGTGGTEAFF
NA	14	TRBJ1-5	NA	TRBV19	TGTGCCAGTTCTACGACATATAGCAATCAGCCCCAGCATTTT	CASSTTYSNQPQHF
TRBD1	13	TRBJ1-2	NA	TRBV28	TGTGCCAGCAGCGCGGGACAGCTATATGGCTACACCTTC	CASSAGQLYGYTF
NA	13	TRBJ2-1	NA	TRBV16	TGTGCCAGCAGCTCCTTAGGGGAGGATGAGCAGTTCTTC	CASSSLGEDEQFF
NA	13	TRBJ1-5	NA	TRBV4-1	TGCGCCAGCGGACCCGAAGGGGATCAGCCCCAGCATTTT	CASGPEGDQPQHF
NA	15	TRBJ1-1	NA	TRBV11-3	TGTGCCAGCACGCGGAGAACCCAGACAGCTACTGAAGCTTTCTTT	CASTRRTQTATEAFF
NA	13	TRBJ2-2	NA	TRBV6-5	TGTGCCAGCAGATCCAGGGCGGTCGGGGAGCTGTTTTTT	CASRSRAVGELFF
TRBD2	15	TRBJ2-7	NA	TRBV28	TGTGCCAGTAGAAGCGAACTAGCGGGAGTGAGCGAGCAGTACTTC	CASRSELAGVSEQYF
TRBD2	14	TRBJ2-1	NA	TRBV6-5	TGTGCCAGCAACCGAGGCGGGAGCGGCTATGAGCAGTTCTTC	CASNRGGSGYEQFF
NA	14	TRBJ2-3	once	TRBV6-5	TGTGCCAGCAGTTTGAGGGACACCGCGGATACGCAGTATTTT	CASSLRDTADTQYF
TRBD1	16	TRBJ1-1	NA	TRBV4-1	TGCGCCAGCAGCCAACGACGAAGGACAGGGTGGACTGAAGCTTTCTTT	CASSQRRRTGWTEAFF
TRBD2	15	TRBJ2-3	NA	TRBV9	TGTGCCAGCAGCGCGGGGACTAGCGGGTTCGATACGCAGTATTTT	CASSAGTSGFDTQYF
NA	12	TRBJ2-1	NA	TRBV5-1	TGCGCCAGCAGCTTTCAATACAATGAGCAGTTCTTC	CASSFQYNEQFF
NA	12	TRBJ2-7	NA	TRBV27	TGTGCCAGCAGTGGAGGATCCTACGAGCAGTACTTC	CASSGGSYEQYF
NA	13	TRBJ1-2	NA	TRBV18	TGTGCCAGCTCGCCCGACAGGAACTATGGCTACACCTTC	CASSPDRNYGYTF
NA	15	TRBJ1-4	NA	TRBV7-9	TGTGCCAGCAGCGGACTTGGGGAGGTAGATGAAAAACTGTTTTTT	CASSGLGEVDEKLFF
NA	14	TRBJ2-2	NA	TRBV30	TGTGCCTGGAGTGTACTGAGTGGCAGGGCGAAGCTGTTTTTT	CAWSVLSGRAKLFF
TRBD1	14	TRBJ1-2	NA	TRBV3-1/TRBV3-2	TGTGCCAGCAGCTTTCCAGGGGGCTTGCGGGGCTACACCTTC	CASSFPGGLRGYTF
NA	15	TRBJ1-6	NA	TRBV5-5	TGTGCCAGCAGCTTGAACGGGAACTGGGTTTCACCCCTCCACTTT	CASSLNGNWVSPLHF
TRBD1	15	TRBJ1-2	NA	TRBV6-1	TGTGCCAGCAGTGAGAGGACAGGCCCTAACTATGGCTACACCTTC	CASSERTGPNYGYTF
TRBD1	13	TRBJ2-7	NA	TRBV6-5	TGTGCCAGCACCCGGGACAGGGGCTACGAGCAGTACTTC	CASTRDRGYEQYF
NA	14	TRBJ2-5	NA	TRBV7-9	TGTGCCAGCAGCTTCGGCGGTAGTGAAGAGACCCAGTACTTC	CASSFGGSEETQYF
NA	16	TRBJ2-5	once	TRBV7-3	TGTGCCAGCAGCTTAGGCCAGGGGGGAGGTACGGAGACCCAGTACTTC	CASSLGQGGGTETQYF